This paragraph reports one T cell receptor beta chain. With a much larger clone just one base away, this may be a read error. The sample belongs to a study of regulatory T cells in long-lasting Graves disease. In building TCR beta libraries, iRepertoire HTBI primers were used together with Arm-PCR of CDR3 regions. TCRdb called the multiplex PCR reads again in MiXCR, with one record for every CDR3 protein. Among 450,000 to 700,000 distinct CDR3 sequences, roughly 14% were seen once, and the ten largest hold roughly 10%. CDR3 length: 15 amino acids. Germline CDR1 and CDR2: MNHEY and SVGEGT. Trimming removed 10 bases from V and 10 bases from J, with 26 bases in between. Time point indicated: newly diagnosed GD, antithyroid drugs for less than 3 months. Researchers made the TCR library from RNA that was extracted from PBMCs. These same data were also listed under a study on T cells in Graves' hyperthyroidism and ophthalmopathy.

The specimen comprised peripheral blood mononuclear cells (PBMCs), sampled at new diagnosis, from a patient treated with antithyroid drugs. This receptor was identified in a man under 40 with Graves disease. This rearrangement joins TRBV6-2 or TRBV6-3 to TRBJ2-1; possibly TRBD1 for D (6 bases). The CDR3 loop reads CAKRLSTGTRYEQFF. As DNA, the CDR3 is TGTGCCAAGAGACTGAGTACAGGGACCCGCTACGAGCAGTTCTTC.